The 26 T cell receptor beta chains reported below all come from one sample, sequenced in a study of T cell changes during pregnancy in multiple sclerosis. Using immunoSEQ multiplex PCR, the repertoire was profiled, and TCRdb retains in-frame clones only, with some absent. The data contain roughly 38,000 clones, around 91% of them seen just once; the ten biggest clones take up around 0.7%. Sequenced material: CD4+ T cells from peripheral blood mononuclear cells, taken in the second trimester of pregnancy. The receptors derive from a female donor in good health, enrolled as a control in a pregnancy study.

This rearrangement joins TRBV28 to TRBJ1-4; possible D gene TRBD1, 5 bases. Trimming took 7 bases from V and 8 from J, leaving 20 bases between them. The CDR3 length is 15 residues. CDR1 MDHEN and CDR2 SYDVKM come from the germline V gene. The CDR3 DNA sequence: TGTGCCAGCACCCGCCGGCGGGGGGGGGTGGAAAAACTGTTTTTT. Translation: CASTRRRGGVEKLFF.

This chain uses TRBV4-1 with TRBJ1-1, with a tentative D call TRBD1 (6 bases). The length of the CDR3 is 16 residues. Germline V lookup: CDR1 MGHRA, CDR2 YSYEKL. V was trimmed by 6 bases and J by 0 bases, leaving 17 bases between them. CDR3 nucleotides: TGCGCCAGCAGGTCGACAGGCGGTTCGATGAACACTGAAGCTTTCTTT. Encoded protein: CASRSTGGSMNTEAFF.

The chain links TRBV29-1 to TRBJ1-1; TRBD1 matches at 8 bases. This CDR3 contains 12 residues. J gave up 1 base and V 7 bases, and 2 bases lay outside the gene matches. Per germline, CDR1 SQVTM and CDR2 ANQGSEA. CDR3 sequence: CSAGGRNTEAFF. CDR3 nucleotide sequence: TGCAGCGCAGGGGGCCGGAACACTGAAGCTTTCTTT.

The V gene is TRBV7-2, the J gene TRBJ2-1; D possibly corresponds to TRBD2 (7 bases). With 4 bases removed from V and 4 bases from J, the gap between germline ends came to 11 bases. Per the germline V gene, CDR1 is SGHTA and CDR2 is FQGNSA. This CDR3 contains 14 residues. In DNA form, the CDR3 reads TGTGCCAGCAGCTCCCGGGGGGCTTACAATGAGCAGTTCTTC. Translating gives CASSSRGAYNEQFF.

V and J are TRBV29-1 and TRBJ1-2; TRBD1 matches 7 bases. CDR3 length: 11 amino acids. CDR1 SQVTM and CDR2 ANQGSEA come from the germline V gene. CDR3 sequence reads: CSIGTVYGYTF. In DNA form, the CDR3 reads TGCAGTATTGGGACAGTATATGGCTACACCTTC.

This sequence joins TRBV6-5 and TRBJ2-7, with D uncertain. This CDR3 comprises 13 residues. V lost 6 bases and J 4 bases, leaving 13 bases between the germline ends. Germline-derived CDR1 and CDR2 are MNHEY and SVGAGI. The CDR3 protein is CASSQNEKYEQYF. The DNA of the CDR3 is TGTGCCAGCAGCCAAAACGAGAAATACGAGCAGTACTTC.

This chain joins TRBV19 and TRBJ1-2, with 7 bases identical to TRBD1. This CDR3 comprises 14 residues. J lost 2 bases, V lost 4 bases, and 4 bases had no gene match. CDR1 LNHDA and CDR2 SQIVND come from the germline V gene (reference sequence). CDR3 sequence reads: CASSTRGQNYGYTF. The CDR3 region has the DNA TGTGCCAGTAGTACTAGGGGACAGAACTATGGCTACACCTTC.

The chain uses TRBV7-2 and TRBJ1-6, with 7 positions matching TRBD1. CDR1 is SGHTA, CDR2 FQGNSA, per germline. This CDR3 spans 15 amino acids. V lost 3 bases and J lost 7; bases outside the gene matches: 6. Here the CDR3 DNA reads TGTGCCAGCAGCTTCCGCACAGGGGACAATTCACCCCTCCACTTT. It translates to CASSFRTGDNSPLHF.

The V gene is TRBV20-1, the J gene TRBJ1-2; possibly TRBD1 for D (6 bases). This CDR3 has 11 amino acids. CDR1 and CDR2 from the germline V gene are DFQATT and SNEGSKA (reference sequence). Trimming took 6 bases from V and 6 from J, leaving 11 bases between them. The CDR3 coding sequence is TGCAGTGCCACACAGGGTAATGGCTACACCTTC. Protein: CSATQGNGYTF.

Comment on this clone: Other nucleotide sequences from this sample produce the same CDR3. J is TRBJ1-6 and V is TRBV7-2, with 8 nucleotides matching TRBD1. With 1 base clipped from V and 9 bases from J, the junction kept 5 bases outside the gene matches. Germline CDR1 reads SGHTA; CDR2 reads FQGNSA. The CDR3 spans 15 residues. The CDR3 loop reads CASSLGRQGLSPLHF. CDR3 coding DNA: TGTGCCAGCAGCTTAGGCCGACAGGGGCTTTCACCCCTCCACTTT.

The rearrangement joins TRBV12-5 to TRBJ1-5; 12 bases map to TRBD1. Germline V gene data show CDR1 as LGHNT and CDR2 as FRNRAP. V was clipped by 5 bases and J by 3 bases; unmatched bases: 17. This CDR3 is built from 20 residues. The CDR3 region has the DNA TGTGCTAGTGGTCTCCCGCAGGGGACAGGGGGCGGGATGGACAATCAGCCCCAGCATTTT. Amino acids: CASGLPQGTGGGMDNQPQHF.

CDR3 in amino acids: CAWTLGGGTEAFF. CDR3 bases: TGTGCCTGGACCCTTGGTGGGGGGACTGAAGCTTTCTTT. The genes are TRBV30 and TRBJ1-1, with a possible D match to TRBD1 (5 bases). Germline V lookup: CDR1 GTSNPN, CDR2 SVGIG (reference sequence). Trimming removed 4 bases from V and 5 bases from J, with 14 bases in between. The CDR3 runs 13 residues. The full variable domain, rest sourced from reference TRBV30 and TRBJ1-1, is SQTIHQWPATLVQPVGSPLSLECTVEGTSNPNLYWYRQAAGRGLQLLFYSVGIGQISSEVPQNLSASRPQDRQFILSSKKLLLSDSGFYLCAWTLGGGTEAFFGQGTRLTVV.

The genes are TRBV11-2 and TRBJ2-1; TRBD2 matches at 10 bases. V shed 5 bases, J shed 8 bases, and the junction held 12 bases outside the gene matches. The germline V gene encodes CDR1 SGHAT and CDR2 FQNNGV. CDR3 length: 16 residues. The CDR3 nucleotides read TGTGCCAGCAGCCCACACCTTGGGACTAGCGTCTATGAGCAGTTCTTC. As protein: CASSPHLGTSVYEQFF.

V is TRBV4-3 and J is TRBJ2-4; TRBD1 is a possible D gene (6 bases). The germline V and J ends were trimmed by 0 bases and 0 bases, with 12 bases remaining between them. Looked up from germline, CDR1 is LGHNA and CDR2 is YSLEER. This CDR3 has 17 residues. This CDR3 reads CASSQDSVQGAKNIQYF. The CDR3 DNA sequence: TGCGCCAGCAGCCAAGATTCAGTACAGGGAGCCAAAAACATTCAGTACTTC.

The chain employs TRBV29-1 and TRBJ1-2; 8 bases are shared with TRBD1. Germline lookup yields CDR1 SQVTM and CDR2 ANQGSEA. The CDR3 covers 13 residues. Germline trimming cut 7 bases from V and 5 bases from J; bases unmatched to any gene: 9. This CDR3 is CSAIRGRGYGYTF. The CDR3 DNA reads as TGCAGCGCCATCAGGGGGCGCGGTTATGGCTACACCTTC.

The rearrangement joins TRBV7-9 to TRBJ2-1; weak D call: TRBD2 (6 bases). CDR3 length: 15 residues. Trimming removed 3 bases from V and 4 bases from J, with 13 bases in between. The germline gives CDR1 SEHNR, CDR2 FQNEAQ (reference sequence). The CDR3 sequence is CASSLEGHRYNEQFF. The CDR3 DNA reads TGTGCCAGCAGCTTGGAGGGTCATCGTTACAATGAGCAGTTCTTC.

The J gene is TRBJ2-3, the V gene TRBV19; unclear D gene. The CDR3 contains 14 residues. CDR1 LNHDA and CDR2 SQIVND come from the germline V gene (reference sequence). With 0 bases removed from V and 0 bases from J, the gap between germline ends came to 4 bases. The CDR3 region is CASSIDLSTDTQYF. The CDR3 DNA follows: TGTGCCAGTAGTATAGACTTGAGCACAGATACGCAGTATTTT.

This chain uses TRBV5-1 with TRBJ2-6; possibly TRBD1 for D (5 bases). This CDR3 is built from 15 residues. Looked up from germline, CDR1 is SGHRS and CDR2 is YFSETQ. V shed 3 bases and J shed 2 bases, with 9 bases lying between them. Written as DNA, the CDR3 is TGCGCCAGCAGCTCTCAGGGCGCTGGGGCCAACGTCCTGACTTTC. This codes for CASSSQGAGANVLTF.

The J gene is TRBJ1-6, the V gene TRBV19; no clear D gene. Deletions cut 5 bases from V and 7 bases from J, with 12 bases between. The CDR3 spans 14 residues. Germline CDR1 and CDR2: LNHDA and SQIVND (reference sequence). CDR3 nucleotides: TGTGCCAGTAGTCCGGGCCGGGGAAATTCACCCCTCCACTTT. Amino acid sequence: CASSPGRGNSPLHF.

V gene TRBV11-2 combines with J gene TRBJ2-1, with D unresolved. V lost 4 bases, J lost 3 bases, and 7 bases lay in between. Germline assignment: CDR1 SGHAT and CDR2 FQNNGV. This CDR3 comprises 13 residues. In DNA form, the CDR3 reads TGTGCCAGCAGCTCGAACAACTACAATGAGCAGTTCTTC. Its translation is CASSSNNYNEQFF.

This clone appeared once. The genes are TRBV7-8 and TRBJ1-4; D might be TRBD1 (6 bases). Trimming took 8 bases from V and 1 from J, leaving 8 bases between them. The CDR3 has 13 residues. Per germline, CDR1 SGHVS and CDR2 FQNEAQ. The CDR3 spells CASSRGTNEKLFF. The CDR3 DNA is TGTGCCAGCTCCAGGGGAACTAATGAAAAACTGTTTTTT.

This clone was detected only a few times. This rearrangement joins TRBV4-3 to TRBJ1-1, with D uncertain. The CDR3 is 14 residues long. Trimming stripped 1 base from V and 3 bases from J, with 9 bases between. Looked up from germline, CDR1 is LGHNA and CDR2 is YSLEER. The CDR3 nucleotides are TGCGCCAGCAGCCAAGGCATGCGGGACACTGAAGCTTTCTTT. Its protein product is CASSQGMRDTEAFF.

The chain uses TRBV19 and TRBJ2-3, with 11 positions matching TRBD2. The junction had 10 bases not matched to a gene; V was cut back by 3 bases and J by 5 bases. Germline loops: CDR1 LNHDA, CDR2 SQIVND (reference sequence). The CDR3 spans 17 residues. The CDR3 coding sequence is TGTGCCAGTAGTATCCCTCGGACTAGCGGGCGCCGAGATACGCAGTATTTT. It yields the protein CASSIPRTSGRRDTQYF.

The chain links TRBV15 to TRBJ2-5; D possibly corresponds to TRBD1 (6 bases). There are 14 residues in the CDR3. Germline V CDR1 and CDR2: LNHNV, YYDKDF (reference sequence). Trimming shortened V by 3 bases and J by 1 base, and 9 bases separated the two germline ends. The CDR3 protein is CATSRDSIQETQYF. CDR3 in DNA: TGTGCCACCAGCAGGGACAGTATCCAAGAGACCCAGTACTTC.

Here the CDR3 DNA reads TGTGCCAGCGGAGCAGGGTCAACTGCAGATACGCAGTATTTT. Protein sequence: CASGAGSTADTQYF. This chain links TRBV2 with TRBJ2-3, with a possible D match to TRBD1 (5 bases). This CDR3 is built from 14 residues. Trimming stripped 8 bases from V and 4 bases from J, with 16 bases between. From germline, CDR1 is SNHLY and CDR2 FYNNEI. The full variable domain, with the rest looked up from reference TRBV2 and TRBJ2-3, is EPEVTQTPSHQVTQMGQEVILRCVPISNHLYFYWYRQILGQKVEFLVSFYNNEISEKSEIFDDQFSVERPDGSNFTLKIRSTKLEDSAMYFCASGAGSTADTQYFGPGTRLTVL.

The CDR3: CASSFDRRWAFF. The CDR3 DNA sequence: TGTGCCAGCAGCTTCGACAGGCGGTGGGCTTTCTTT. The V gene is TRBV7-2, the J gene TRBJ1-1, with a tentative D call TRBD1 (6 bases). V dropped 3 bases and J dropped 11 bases, with 13 bases sitting between them. The CDR3 is made up of 12 amino acids. Germline V lookup: CDR1 SGHTA, CDR2 FQGNSA. Supplemented by reference TRBV7-2 and TRBJ1-1, the full variable domain reads GAGVSQSPSNKVTEKGKDVELRCDPISGHTALYWYRQSLGQGLEFLIYFQGNSAPDKSGLPSDRFSAERTGGSVSTLTIQRTQQEDSAVYLCASSFDRRWAFFGQGTRLTVV.